Presented here are 12 T cell receptor beta chains from one specimen sequenced in a study of blood T cell repertoires in COVID-19. The data were produced by immunoSEQ multiplex PCR, yet TCRdb's version contains in-frame clones alone and is incomplete. The sample includes 200,000 or so clones, under 90% seen only once; the top ten take approximately 5.1%. Material for sequencing was peripheral blood. Receptors originate from a woman aged 55 to 70 who had recovered from COVID-19.

This rearrangement joins TRBV2 to TRBJ2-1; 10 positions match TRBD2. The CDR3 runs to 14 residues. CDR1 is SNHLY, CDR2 FYNNEI, per germline. Trimming cost V 6 bases and J 2 bases; bases outside gene matches: 1. The CDR3 DNA reads as TGTGCCAGCAGGGGGACTAGCGCCTACAATGAGCAGTTCTTC. Protein product: CASRGTSAYNEQFF.

The chain has TRBV12-3 or TRBV12-4 and TRBJ2-1; D call uncertain. The CDR3 is made up of 12 amino acids. Trimming cost V 7 bases and J 7 bases, with 11 bases left between them. The CDR3 is CASTSGRNEQFF. The CDR3, as DNA: TGTGCCAGCACCTCTGGGCGTAATGAGCAGTTCTTC.

The chain combines TRBV6-5 with TRBJ2-2; 8 bases agree with TRBD1. In germline, CDR1 is MNHEY, CDR2 SVGAGI. After removal of 4 bases from V and 4 bases from J, the junction contained 5 bases not matched to a gene. CDR3 length: 15 amino acids. In DNA, the CDR3 is TGTGCCAGCAGTTTTGGACAGGGACGCACCGGGGAGCTGTTTTTT. Its translation is CASSFGQGRTGELFF.

The CDR3, as DNA: TGTGCCAGCTCAACGGGGGGGACAGGGAAAATCGGCTACACCTTC. Protein product: CASSTGGTGKIGYTF. The V call is TRBV18, the J call TRBJ1-2; the match to TRBD1 covers 9 bases. Looked up from germline, CDR1 is KGHSH and CDR2 is LQKENI. This CDR3 has 15 residues. V lost 5 bases, J lost 8 bases, and 12 bases stayed unmatched.

V is TRBV5-1 and J is TRBJ1-2; 8 nucleotides match TRBD1. V gave up 0 bases and J gave up 4 bases; unmatched junction bases: 5. Germline V gives CDR1 SGHRS, CDR2 YFSETQ. This CDR3 spans 15 amino acids. The CDR3 bases are TGCGCCAGCAGCTTGGGACAGGGGAGTGGCTATGGCTACACCTTC. Translating gives CASSLGQGSGYGYTF.

This clone turned up a few times. The J gene is TRBJ1-5, the V gene TRBV12-5; 8 bases align to TRBD1. This CDR3 is built from 20 residues. V shed 5 bases, J shed 6 bases, and the junction held 24 bases outside the gene matches. Per germline, CDR1 LGHNT and CDR2 FRNRAP. The CDR3 loop is CASGLIRTGKEGGKGQPQHF. The DNA for the CDR3 is TGTGCTAGTGGTCTAATAAGGACAGGGAAAGAAGGAGGCAAGGGTCAGCCCCAGCATTTT.

The chain has TRBV24-1 and TRBJ2-2, with TRBD1 identical over 9 bases. V lost 1 base and J lost 5; bases outside the gene matches: 4. The CDR3 sequence is 16 residues long. Germline CDR1 is KGHDR and CDR2 is SFDVKD. The CDR3 nucleotides are TGTGCCACCAGTGATTTTAGGACAGGGGAAACCGGGGAGCTGTTTTTT. It translates to CATSDFRTGETGELFF.

This sequence joins TRBV7-3 and TRBJ2-5; D might be TRBD2 (6 bases). Germline V CDR1 and CDR2: SGHTA, FQGTGA. Trimming shortened V by 5 bases and J by 2 bases, and 12 bases separated the two germline ends. The CDR3 length is 14 residues. CDR3 nucleotide sequence: TGTGCCAGCAGCCCAGGGACTCCTCAAGAGACCCAGTACTTC. Translated, it gives CASSPGTPQETQYF.

In this sample, this clone turned up once. The chain combines TRBV4-3 with TRBJ2-2; unclear D gene. V lost 1 base and J 2 bases, leaving 8 bases between the germline ends. Per the germline V gene, CDR1 is LGHNA and CDR2 is YSLEER. CDR3 length: 15 residues. The CDR3 DNA reads as TGCGCCAGCAGCCAAGTACAGAGAAACACCGGGGAGCTGTTTTTT. Translating it yields CASSQVQRNTGELFF.

The rearrangement joins TRBV4-1 to TRBJ2-1; 7 bases line up with TRBD1. The V gene's germline CDR1 is MGHRA and CDR2 YSYEKL. The CDR3 loop spans 17 amino acids. Trimming cost V 3 bases and J 0 bases; bases outside gene matches: 8. DNA for the CDR3: TGCGCCAGCAGCCACTACTTACAGGGGTTCTCCTACAATGAGCAGTTCTTC. It codes for CASSHYLQGFSYNEQFF.

The chain couples TRBV7-9 to TRBJ1-3, with D unclear. The V and J ends lost 1 base and 1 base respectively, with 17 bases between them. The CDR3 is made up of 18 amino acids. The V gene's germline CDR1 is SEHNR and CDR2 FQNEAQ (reference sequence). This CDR3 reads CASSLGAPRRGSGNTIYF. CDR3 nucleotide sequence: TGTGCCAGCAGCTTAGGAGCCCCACGGAGAGGGTCTGGAAACACCATATATTTT.

This sequence joins TRBV10-3 and TRBJ1-6; D call uncertain. The CDR3 covers 16 residues. V shed 3 bases and J shed 5 bases, with 14 bases lying between them. Germline V CDR1 and CDR2: ENHRY, SYGVKD. CDR3 protein: CAISEGRGGHNSPLHF. The CDR3 DNA sequence: TGTGCCATCAGTGAAGGACGGGGTGGTCATAATTCACCCCTCCACTTT.